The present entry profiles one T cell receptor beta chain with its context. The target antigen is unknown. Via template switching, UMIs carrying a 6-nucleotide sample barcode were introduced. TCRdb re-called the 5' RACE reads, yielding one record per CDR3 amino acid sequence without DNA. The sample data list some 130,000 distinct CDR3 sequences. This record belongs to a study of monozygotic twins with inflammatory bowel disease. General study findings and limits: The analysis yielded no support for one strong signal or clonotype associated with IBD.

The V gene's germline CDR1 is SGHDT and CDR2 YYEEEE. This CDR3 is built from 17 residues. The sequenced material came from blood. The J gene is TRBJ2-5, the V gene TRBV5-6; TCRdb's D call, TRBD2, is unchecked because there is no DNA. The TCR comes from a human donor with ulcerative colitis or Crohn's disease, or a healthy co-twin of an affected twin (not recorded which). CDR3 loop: CASSRRRLPGLQETQYF.